The present entry profiles one TCR beta chain with its context. Its antigen is not known. Germline CDR1 is MNHEY and CDR2 is SVGAGI. The CDR3 covers 16 residues. Trimming pared 0 bases from V and 0 bases from J, leaving 12 bases between. TCRdb's copy holds only in-frame clones and misses some; the assay was immunoSEQ multiplex PCR. The table lists 98,000 or so clones, 94% of them singletons. These data belong to a study of OX40 agonist ivuxolimab in advanced cancers. Overall study: Patients took ivuxolimab, an agonistic anti-OX40 (CD134) antibody. Three individuals attained partial responses, comprising one hepatocellular carcinoma case and two cutaneous melanoma cases.

Whole-study results and caveats: By week 6 at 0.1 to 3.0 mg/kg, blood CD4+ and CD8+ T cells had expanded clonally. Which antigen the expanded peripheral T cells recognized is unknown.

The receptor was isolated from an adult with an advanced solid tumor such as melanoma, head and neck, liver or kidney cancer. This sample comprised CD4+ or CD8+ T cells sorted from blood, obtained in a trial of the OX40 agonist ivuxolimab. The chain is built from TRBV6-5 and TRBJ2-7, with unresolved D. The CDR3 spells CASSYSIAGSSYEQYF. The CDR3 bases are TGTGCCAGCAGTTACTCGATTGCTGGAAGCTCCTACGAGCAGTACTTC.